The source of this TCR beta chain is a study of siplizumab effects on memory and regulatory T cells. Method: immunoSEQ multiplex PCR; TCRdb's copy keeps in-frame clones and lacks some. Among thousands of clones listed, roughly 38% were seen once. The sample holds a few counts of this clone. The antigen remains undetermined. The mixed lymphocyte reaction cells were held in coculture (37°C) for 5 to 6 days. The specimen sequenced was CFSE-low (dividing) CD8+ T cells sorted from an allogeneic mixed lymphocyte reaction. This TCR was recovered from a human donor in good health; the cells came from an allogeneic mixed lymphocyte reaction.

The CDR3 DNA is TGTGCCAGCAGTTCCGCAGGGTGGATCTCCTACGAGCAGTACTTC. Residues: CASSSAGWISYEQYF. This sequence joins TRBV6-6 and TRBJ2-7; TRBD1 is a possible D gene (5 bases). The germline V gene has CDR1 MNHNY and CDR2 SVGAGI (reference sequence). This CDR3 contains 15 residues. V was trimmed by 4 bases and J by 0 bases, leaving 13 bases between them.